Listed below are T cell receptor beta chains from one sample, sequenced in a study of cytomegalovirus exposure and HLA in healthy donors. The data were produced by immunoSEQ multiplex PCR, yet TCRdb's version contains in-frame clones alone and is incomplete. The sample lists approximately 210,000 clones; 79% were seen once. Sequences were obtained from PBMCs. These receptor sequences come from a male donor in good health and CMV-seropositive. Both conserved end residues are part of each CDR3. Each record gives: V gene, J gene, clone size, D gene, CDR3 protein, CDR3 DNA. D genes are given only for firm matches. The size of a clone is reported for some rows only, either as once, few or many, or as a class for expanded clones.

V: TRBV9; J: TRBJ1-2; size: .; D: TRBD1; CDR3: CASSAGTGALFGYGYTF; DNA: TGTGCCAGCAGCGCAGGGACAGGGGCCCTCTTTGGCTATGGCTACACCTTC
V: TRBV5-1; J: TRBJ2-1; size: .; D: TRBD1; CDR3: CASSSGTGAHEQFF; DNA: TGCGCCAGCAGCTCCGGGACAGGGGCCCATGAGCAGTTCTTC
V: TRBV13; J: TRBJ2-7; size: .; D: TRBD2; CDR3: CASSSRLAGGIEQYF; DNA: TGTGCCAGCAGCTCAAGACTAGCGGGAGGGATTGAGCAGTACTTC
V: TRBV5-8; J: TRBJ2-1; size: .; D: TRBD1; CDR3: CASSRGTAGPYSEQFF; DNA: TGTGCCAGCAGCCGTGGGACAGCCGGGCCATACAGTGAGCAGTTCTTC
V: TRBV7-2; J: TRBJ2-1; size: .; D: .; CDR3: CASSFFSGNEQFF; DNA: TGTGCCAGCAGCTTTTTTAGCGGCAATGAGCAGTTCTTC
V: TRBV10-3; J: TRBJ2-4; size: .; D: .; CDR3: CAISDPPTLAKNIQYF; DNA: TGTGCCATCAGTGATCCCCCAACTCTAGCCAAAAACATTCAGTACTTC
V: TRBV20-1; J: TRBJ1-1; size: .; D: TRBD1; CDR3: CSARPPSGQLF; DNA: TGCAGTGCTAGGCCCCCTTCGGGACAGCTATTT
V: TRBV18; J: TRBJ2-5; size: .; D: .; CDR3: CASSPREVSETQYF; DNA: TGTGCCAGCTCACCCAGGGAGGTGTCAGAGACCCAGTACTTC
V: TRBV6-6; J: TRBJ2-1; size: .; D: .; CDR3: CASSYSDRGQFF; DNA: TGTGCCAGCAGTTACTCGGACAGAGGGCAGTTCTTC
V: TRBV4-2; J: TRBJ1-1; size: .; D: .; CDR3: CASSQDVSGGTEAFF; DNA: TGTGCCAGCAGCCAAGACGTCTCCGGGGGGACTGAAGCTTTCTTT
V: TRBV21-1; J: TRBJ1-1; size: .; D: .; CDR3: CASSKREEPNTEAFF; DNA: TGTGCCAGCAGCAAAAGGGAGGAACCGAACACTGAAGCTTTCTTT
V: TRBV11-2; J: TRBJ2-7; size: few; D: TRBD2; CDR3: CASSQVLAANEQYF; DNA: TGTGCCAGCAGCCAAGTGCTAGCGGCTAACGAGCAGTACTTC
V: TRBV19; J: TRBJ2-4; size: once; D: .; CDR3: CASSTDRDLNIQYF; DNA: TGTGCCAGTAGTACCGACCGGGACTTAAACATTCAGTACTTC
V: TRBV11-2; J: TRBJ2-4; size: .; D: .; CDR3: CASGGRGRTLAKNIQYF; DNA: TGTGCCAGCGGAGGTCGGGGTCGGACCCTAGCCAAAAACATTCAGTACTTC
V: TRBV11-2; J: TRBJ1-1; size: .; D: .; CDR3: CASSPTANTEAFF; DNA: TGTGCCAGCAGCCCAACAGCGAACACTGAAGCTTTCTTT
V: TRBV4-1; J: TRBJ1-6; size: .; D: .; CDR3: CGPHGGGKNSPLHF; DNA: TGCGGGCCCCACGGGGGGGGGAAGAATTCACCCCTCCACTTT
V: TRBV28; J: TRBJ2-5; size: .; D: TRBD2; CDR3: CASSFASGRSLRKTQYF; DNA: TGTGCCAGCAGTTTCGCTAGCGGGAGGTCCCTTCGGAAGACCCAGTACTTC
V: TRBV18; J: TRBJ2-7; size: .; D: TRBD2; CDR3: CASSPGTRSGEQYF; DNA: TGTGCCAGCTCACCAGGGACTAGGTCTGGCGAGCAGTACTTC
V: TRBV7-9; J: TRBJ2-5; size: once; D: TRBD2; CDR3: CASTLIGGIETQYF; DNA: TGTGCCAGCACCCTAATCGGGGGGATCGAGACCCAGTACTTC
V: TRBV6-5; J: TRBJ1-1; size: .; D: .; CDR3: CASSRGGTEAFF; DNA: TGTGCCAGCAGCCGAGGGGGTACTGAAGCTTTCTTT
V: TRBV4-3; J: TRBJ2-2; size: few; D: TRBD1; CDR3: CASSQDAPDRAGTGELFF; DNA: TGCGCCAGCAGCCAAGATGCCCCCGACAGGGCCGGAACCGGGGAGCTGTTTTTT
V: TRBV19; J: TRBJ2-2; size: once; D: .; CDR3: CASLAQTNTGELFF; DNA: TGTGCCAGCTTAGCGCAGACGAACACCGGGGAGCTGTTTTTT
V: TRBV27; J: TRBJ2-7; size: .; D: TRBD1; CDR3: CAGSLSREADRPYEQYF; DNA: TGTGCCGGCAGTTTATCGAGGGAAGCGGACAGGCCCTACGAGCAGTACTTC
V: TRBV7-6; J: TRBJ2-3; size: .; D: TRBD2; CDR3: CASSSNLGTIYTDTQYF; DNA: TGTGCCAGCAGCTCCAATCTCGGGACTATATACACAGATACGCAGTATTTT
V: TRBV7-8; J: TRBJ1-5; size: .; D: .; CDR3: CASSSQIRGTASSRRPQHF; DNA: TGTGCCAGCAGCTCCCAAATAAGGGGGACCGCCTCCTCTCGGAGGCCCCAGCATTTT
V: TRBV5-5; J: TRBJ2-7; size: .; D: .; CDR3: CASTRSLPAYEQYF; DNA: TGTGCCAGCACCCGGTCACTCCCGGCCTACGAGCAGTACTTC
V: TRBV5-1; J: TRBJ2-2; size: .; D: TRBD1; CDR3: CASSLGQGDTGELFF; DNA: TGCGCCAGCAGCTTAGGACAGGGGGACACCGGGGAGCTGTTTTTT
V: TRBV5-1; J: TRBJ2-5; size: .; D: TRBD2; CDR3: CASSFRGTGISGRGETQYF; DNA: TGCGCCAGCAGCTTTCGCGGGACAGGGATTAGCGGGAGGGGAGAGACCCAGTACTTC
V: TRBV19; J: TRBJ2-1; size: .; D: TRBD2; CDR3: CASRRAGNFYNEQFF; DNA: TGTGCCAGTAGGAGAGCGGGAAATTTTTACAATGAGCAGTTCTTC
V: TRBV9; J: TRBJ2-2; size: .; D: TRBD1; CDR3: CASSPRGRTGELFF; DNA: TGTGCCAGCAGCCCGAGGGGGCGAACCGGGGAGCTGTTTTTT
V: TRBV5-1; J: TRBJ2-1; size: .; D: .; CDR3: CASRSTSGLYNEQFF; DNA: TGCGCCAGCAGGTCAACTAGTGGACTTTACAATGAGCAGTTCTTC
V: TRBV6-1; J: TRBJ2-7; size: .; D: .; CDR3: CASSELTAAYEQYF; DNA: TGTGCCAGCAGTGAACTTACAGCCGCCTACGAGCAGTACTTC
V: TRBV2; J: TRBJ2-5; size: .; D: TRBD2; CDR3: CASRALAGGGETQYF; DNA: TGTGCCAGCAGGGCCCTAGCGGGGGGTGGGGAGACCCAGTACTTC
V: TRBV11-3; J: TRBJ2-2; size: .; D: TRBD2; CDR3: CASSIGTSRLTGELFF; DNA: TGTGCCAGCAGCATTGGGACTAGCCGGCTCACCGGGGAGCTGTTTTTT
V: TRBV11-3; J: TRBJ2-2; size: .; D: .; CDR3: CASSPGDFTGELFF; DNA: TGTGCCAGCAGCCCGGGAGATTTTACCGGGGAGCTGTTTTTT
V: TRBV28; J: TRBJ2-1; size: .; D: .; CDR3: CASSLPGRLRGEQFF; DNA: TGTGCCAGCTCCCTTCCGGGACGTCTGCGGGGTGAGCAGTTCTTC
V: TRBV5-1; J: TRBJ1-1; size: once; D: TRBD1; CDR3: CASSLAAGTGGRGTEAFF; DNA: TGCGCCAGCAGCTTGGCAGCCGGGACAGGGGGTAGAGGGACTGAAGCTTTCTTT
V: TRBV27; J: TRBJ2-7; size: .; D: .; CDR3: CASSRQEAYEQYF; DNA: TGTGCCAGCAGCCGGCAGGAGGCCTACGAGCAGTACTTC
V: TRBV7-2; J: TRBJ2-7; size: .; D: .; CDR3: CASSLGRGQYF; DNA: TGTGCCAGCAGCCTCGGCAGGGGGCAGTACTTC
V: TRBV4-2; J: TRBJ2-7; size: .; D: .; CDR3: CASSQDGLGTGRQYF; DNA: TGTGCCAGCAGCCAAGATGGTTTGGGAACAGGGAGACAGTACTTC
V: TRBV2; J: TRBJ2-7; size: .; D: .; CDR3: CASRHHSYEQYF; DNA: TGTGCCAGCAGACATCACAGCTACGAGCAGTACTTC
V: TRBV5-1; J: TRBJ2-1; size: .; D: TRBD2; CDR3: CASLPLAGPYNEQFF; DNA: TGCGCCAGCCTGCCACTAGCGGGACCCTACAATGAGCAGTTCTTC
V: TRBV5-6; J: TRBJ2-4; size: .; D: TRBD1; CDR3: CASSLGAGGVENIQYF; DNA: TGTGCCAGCAGCTTGGGCGCAGGGGGTGTGGAAAACATTCAGTACTTC
V: TRBV7-9; J: TRBJ1-2; size: .; D: .; CDR3: CASSLATAVRGYTF; DNA: TGTGCCAGCAGCTTAGCCACAGCAGTCCGCGGCTACACCTTC
V: TRBV7-9; J: TRBJ1-1; size: .; D: TRBD1; CDR3: CASSSSGTGRFAEAFF; DNA: TGTGCCAGCAGTTCCTCCGGGACAGGGAGGTTCGCTGAAGCTTTCTTT
V: TRBV4-1; J: TRBJ1-4; size: .; D: TRBD1; CDR3: CASSQRTGTGVTNEKLFF; DNA: TGCGCCAGCAGCCAGCGTACCGGGACAGGGGTTACTAATGAAAAACTGTTTTTT
V: TRBV6-1; J: TRBJ2-2; size: .; D: .; CDR3: CASSVDGDINTGELFF; DNA: TGTGCCAGCAGTGTAGACGGGGACATTAACACCGGGGAGCTGTTTTTT
V: TRBV5-4; J: TRBJ1-5; size: .; D: .; CDR3: CASSLAGEGDQPQHF; DNA: TGTGCCAGCAGCTTGGCTGGGGAGGGCGATCAGCCCCAGCATTTT
V: TRBV4-3; J: TRBJ2-3; size: .; D: .; CDR3: CASSQARQVTDTQYF; DNA: TGCGCCAGCAGCCAAGCGAGACAGGTCACAGATACGCAGTATTTT
V: TRBV6-1; J: TRBJ1-2; size: .; D: .; CDR3: CASSEVRFEGYTF; DNA: TGTGCCAGCAGTGAGGTGCGGTTTGAGGGCTACACCTTC
V: TRBV5-1; J: TRBJ2-3; size: .; D: TRBD2; CDR3: CASSLLFRSGVSDTQYF; DNA: TGCGCCAGCAGCCTCCTCTTCCGTAGCGGGGTGTCAGATACGCAGTATTTT
V: TRBV6-5; J: TRBJ2-7; size: .; D: TRBD2; CDR3: CASSYSLAGGSYEQYF; DNA: TGTGCCAGCAGTTACTCACTAGCGGGAGGGTCCTACGAGCAGTACTTC
V: TRBV7-6; J: TRBJ1-2; size: .; D: .; CDR3: CASSLAVAGQYGYTF; DNA: TGTGCCAGCAGCTTAGCGGTGGCAGGACAATATGGCTACACCTTC
V: TRBV27; J: TRBJ1-6; size: .; D: TRBD1; CDR3: CASSLRTGGIDSPLHF; DNA: TGTGCCAGCAGTTTAAGGACAGGGGGCATTGATTCACCCCTCCACTTT
V: TRBV5-6; J: TRBJ1-1; size: .; D: .; CDR3: CASSTRVNTEAFF; DNA: TGTGCCAGCAGCACCAGGGTCAACACTGAAGCTTTCTTT
V: TRBV28; J: TRBJ2-5; size: .; D: .; CDR3: CASSFDDSLTGETQYF; DNA: TGTGCCAGCAGTTTTGATGACAGCCTAACGGGAGAGACCCAGTACTTC